Sequencing of this T cell receptor beta chain was carried out in a study of blood T cell repertoires in COVID-19. Study background: Some COVID-19 samples were acute and others convalescent; all came from the United States, Italy and Spain. T cells, B-cell-depleted T cells, or PBMCs supplied cDNA or gDNA.

As processed by the authors: Using reference gene primer amplification, nucleated cell counts were estimated. Libraries were prepared by immunoSEQ multiplex PCR; TCRdb keeps only in-frame clonotypes and omits some of them. V and J calls and clone size are those listed in that table; D and trimming were worked out from the DNA. The table records over 120,000 clones, about 90% of them present only once. There are 17 residues in the CDR3. Unmatched junction bases numbered 10, after V lost 2 bases and J lost 4 bases. Germline V CDR1 and CDR2: MDHEN, SYDVKM. This sequence originates from a man aged 50-60 years who had recovered from COVID-19. This rearrangement joins TRBV28 to TRBJ1-3; 8 bases are a match to TRBD1. The sample consisted of peripheral blood. Here the CDR3 DNA reads TGTGCCAGCAGTTTACCCCCGGGACAGGCGTCCGGAAACACCATATATTTT. It yields the protein CASSLPPGQASGNTIYF.